The clone carrying this T cell receptor (beta chain) is a singleton in its sample. The sample is drawn from a study of pediatric ulcerative colitis. The data were produced by immunoSEQ multiplex PCR, yet TCRdb's version contains in-frame clones alone and is incomplete. The sample has roughly 70,000 clones, 86% seen once. Specimen: blood. The sequence came from a boy younger than 18 with severe ulcerative colitis.

The CDR3 loop reads CASSQSRQGPGELFF. DNA of the CDR3: TGCGCCAGCAGCCAAAGCCGACAGGGGCCCGGGGAGCTGTTTTTT. The rearrangement uses TRBV4-3 and TRBJ2-2; 8 positions agree with TRBD1. J lost 6 bases, V lost 2 bases, and 5 bases had no gene match. This CDR3 spans 15 amino acids. Germline V CDR1 and CDR2: LGHNA, YSLEER.